This T cell receptor beta chain is drawn from a study of PD-1 and CTLA-4 blockade in melanoma. Worth noting for this clone: The same CDR3 is also encoded by other DNA sequences in this sample.

This CDR3 region has 11 residues. V lost 4 bases and J 4 bases, leaving 5 bases between the germline ends. Germline loops: CDR1 MNHEY, CDR2 SVGEGT. Clones were read by immunoSEQ multiplex PCR, and TCRdb kept only the in-frame ones, dropping some. The sample lists around 21,000 clones, approximately 88% occurring once. The sequence was obtained from a human donor with melanoma. Sequencing used CD8+ T cells from peripheral blood, obtained before anti-PD-1 treatment. V is TRBV6-2 or TRBV6-3 and J is TRBJ2-7; D tentatively fits TRBD1 or TRBD2 (5 bases each). The CDR3 nucleotides read TGTGCCAGCAGTTGGGGGTACGAGCAGTACTTC. Its protein product is CASSWGYEQYF.